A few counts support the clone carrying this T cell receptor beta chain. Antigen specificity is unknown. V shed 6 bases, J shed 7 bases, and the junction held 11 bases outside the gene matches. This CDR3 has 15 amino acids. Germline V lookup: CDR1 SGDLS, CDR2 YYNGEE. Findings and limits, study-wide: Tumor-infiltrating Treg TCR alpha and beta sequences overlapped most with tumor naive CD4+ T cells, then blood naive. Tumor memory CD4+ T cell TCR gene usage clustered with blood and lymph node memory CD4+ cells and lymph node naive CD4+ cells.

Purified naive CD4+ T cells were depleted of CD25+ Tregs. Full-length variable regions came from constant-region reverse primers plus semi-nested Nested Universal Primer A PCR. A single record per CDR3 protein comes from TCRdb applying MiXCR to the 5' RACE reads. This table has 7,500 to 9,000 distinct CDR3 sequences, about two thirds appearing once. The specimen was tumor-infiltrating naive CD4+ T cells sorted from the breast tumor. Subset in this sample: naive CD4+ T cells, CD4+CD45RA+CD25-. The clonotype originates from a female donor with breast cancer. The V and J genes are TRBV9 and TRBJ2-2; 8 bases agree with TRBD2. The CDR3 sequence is CASNLRGGRGGELFF. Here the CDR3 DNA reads TGTGCCAGCAATTTACGGGGGGGCCGCGGCGGGGAGCTGTTTTTT.